The T cell receptor beta chain described here comes from a study of post-analysis software for immune sequencing data. The TCR beta cDNA libraries contained unique molecular identifiers. Out of about 1 to 11 million T cells, about 520,000 cDNA molecules were generated. TCRdb reprocessed the PCR reads with MiXCR, giving one entry per CDR3 protein. The table lists over 700,000 distinct CDR3 sequences, about 32% of them singletons. Notes on this clonotype: The antigen remains unidentified.

Findings and limits, study-wide: When compared against controls, multiple sclerosis patients showed significantly lower normalized Chao1 diversity. A few TRBV segments occurring more often in patients than controls included TRBV5-6, TRBV5-1 and TRBV20-1. By F measure, samples from a shared preparation batch strongly co-clustered.

Per the germline V gene, CDR1 is SGHRS and CDR2 is YFSETQ. This CDR3 is built from 16 residues. V lost 4 bases and J lost 2, with 17 bases in between. The sequenced sample was blood. The sequence came from a girl aged 10 to 17 with multiple sclerosis. The chain has TRBV5-1 and TRBJ2-3, with a tentative D call TRBD2 (6 bases). The CDR3 DNA follows: TGCGCCAGCAGCGCCCCAGCTAGCGCCCACACAGATACGCAGTATTTT. Its translation is CASSAPASAHTDTQYF. Filled out from reference TRBV5-1 and TRBJ2-3, the complete variable domain reads KAGVTQTPRYLIKTRGQQVTLSCSPISGHRSVSWYQQTPGQGLQFLFEYFSETQRNKGNFPGRFSGRQFSNSRSEMNVSTLELGDSALYLCASSAPASAHTDTQYFGPGTRLTVL.